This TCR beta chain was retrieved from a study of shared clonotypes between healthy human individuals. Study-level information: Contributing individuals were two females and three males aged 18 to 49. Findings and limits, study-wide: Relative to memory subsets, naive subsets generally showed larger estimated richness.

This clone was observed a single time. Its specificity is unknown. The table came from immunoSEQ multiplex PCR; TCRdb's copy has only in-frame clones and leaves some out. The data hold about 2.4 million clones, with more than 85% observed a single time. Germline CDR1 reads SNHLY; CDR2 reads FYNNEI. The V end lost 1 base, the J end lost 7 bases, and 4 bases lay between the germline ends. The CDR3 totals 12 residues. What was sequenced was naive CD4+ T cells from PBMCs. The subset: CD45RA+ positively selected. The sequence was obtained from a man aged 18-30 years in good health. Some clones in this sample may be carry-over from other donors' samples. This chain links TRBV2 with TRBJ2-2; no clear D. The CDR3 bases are TGTGCCAGCAGTGAAGAGGTCGGGGAGCTGTTTTTT. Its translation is CASSEEVGELFF.